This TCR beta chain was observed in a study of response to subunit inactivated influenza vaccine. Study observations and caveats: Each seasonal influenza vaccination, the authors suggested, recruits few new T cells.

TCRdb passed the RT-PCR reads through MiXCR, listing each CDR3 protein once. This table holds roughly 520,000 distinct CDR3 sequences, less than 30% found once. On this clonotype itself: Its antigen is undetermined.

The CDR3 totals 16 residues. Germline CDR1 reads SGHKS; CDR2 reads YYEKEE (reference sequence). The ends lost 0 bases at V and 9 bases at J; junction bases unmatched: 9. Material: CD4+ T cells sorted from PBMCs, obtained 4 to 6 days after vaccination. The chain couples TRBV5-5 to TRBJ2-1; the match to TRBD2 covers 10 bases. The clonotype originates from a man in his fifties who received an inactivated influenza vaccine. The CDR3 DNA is TGTGCCAGCAGCTTGGGGCCAGCGGGAGGGCAGAGTGAGCAGTTCTTC. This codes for CASSLGPAGGQSEQFF. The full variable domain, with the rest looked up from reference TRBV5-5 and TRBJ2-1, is DAGVTQSPTHLIKTRGQQVTLRCSPISGHKSVSWYQQVLGQGPQFIFQYYEKEERGRGNFPDRFSARQFPNYSSELNVNALLLGDSALYLCASSLGPAGGQSEQFFGPGTRLTVL.